This entry features one T cell receptor (beta chain) sequence. The CDR3 runs 13 residues. V shed 6 bases and J shed 1 base, with 4 bases lying between them. In the authors' workflow: The assay estimated nucleated cells by amplifying reference gene primers. Assay: immunoSEQ multiplex PCR; the TCRdb copy retains only in-frame clones and omits some. V, J and clone size are those of that table, while D and trimming were read from the DNA. The top ten clones hold approximately 4.8% of a sample with 60,000 to 75,000 clones, about 90% of them seen once. This record belongs to a study of blood T cell repertoires in COVID-19. Study at large: The study drew acute and convalescent COVID-19 samples from the United States, Italy and Spain. T cells, B-cell-depleted T cells, or PBMCs supplied cDNA or gDNA.

This sequence was found in a human donor in a cohort sampled during active COVID-19. Sequencing used peripheral blood. This chain links TRBV12-3 or TRBV12-4 with TRBJ2-6; D not resolved. The CDR3 DNA follows: TGTGCCAGCAGCCGGTCTGGGGCCAACGTCCTGACTTTC. It specifies CASSRSGANVLTF.